This T cell receptor beta chain was sequenced during a study of shared clonotypes between healthy human individuals. The CDR3 consists of 14 residues. V lost 5 bases and J 1 base, leaving 9 bases between the germline ends. CDR1 is SGHAT and CDR2 is FQNNGV in the germline V gene. CD45RO-negative, CCR7-positively selected cells formed the naive CD8 fraction, excluding terminally differentiated effector memory CD45RA+ cells. Every donor was a Caucasian adult from Nashville, Tennessee. Sequencing was at deep level. Source study methods: ImmunoSEQ only sent back junction sequences with no quality scores, so filtering was done differently. Assay: immunoSEQ multiplex PCR; the TCRdb copy retains only in-frame clones and omits some. The D gene and trimming were derived from the DNA, and the V and J assignments and clone size from that table. The sample lists approximately 1.9 million clones, around 93% occurring once.

The chain recombines TRBV11-2 with TRBJ1-5; D unclear. The source of this sequence is a man between 18 and 35 years old in good health. Some clones in this sample may be carry-over from other donors' samples. The sequenced sample consisted of naive CD8+ T cells from PBMCs. The CDR3 sequence is CASSPGVSNQPQHF. The CDR3 bases are TGTGCCAGCAGCCCTGGGGTGAGCAATCAGCCCCAGCATTTT.